These T cell receptor beta chains were read from a single sample in a study of blood T cell repertoires in COVID-19. The table came from immunoSEQ multiplex PCR; TCRdb's copy has only in-frame clones and leaves some out. Among 100,000 to 120,000 clones listed, about 80% were seen once. Sequencing was performed on peripheral blood. The receptors were sampled from a woman aged 80 or over with acute or convalescent COVID-19. Each CDR3 is given with its conserved first and last residue. Each record gives: D gene, V gene, CDR3 length, clone size, J gene, CDR3 protein, CDR3 DNA. A D gene is named only where the DNA matches it firmly. Only some rows state a clone size, as once, few, many or a class for expanded clones.

TRBD1	TRBV19	15	few	TRBJ1-2	CASSMGTGTLYGYTF	TGTGCCAGTAGTATGGGGACAGGGACCCTCTATGGCTACACCTTC
-	TRBV20-1	11	-	TRBJ2-1	CSAPVNNEQFF	TGCAGTGCCCCGGTTAACAATGAGCAGTTCTTC
-	TRBV28	14	-	TRBJ2-7	CASLVRGFSYEQYF	TGTGCCAGCCTAGTCCGCGGTTTCTCCTACGAGCAGTACTTC
TRBD1	TRBV7-2	15	-	TRBJ1-5	CASSPQTGIDQPQHF	TGTGCCAGCAGCCCCCAGACAGGGATAGATCAGCCCCAGCATTTT
-	TRBV25-1	15	few	TRBJ2-7	CASSESAILSYEQYF	TGTGCCAGCAGTGAAAGTGCGATATTATCCTACGAGCAGTACTTC
TRBD1	TRBV6-5	14	-	TRBJ1-1	CASSRTGVGTEAFF	TGTGCCAGCAGTCGGACAGGGGTCGGAACTGAAGCTTTCTTT
TRBD2	TRBV28	15	-	TRBJ2-1	CASSLSGWGGIEQFF	TGTGCCAGCAGTTTATCCGGCTGGGGGGGGATTGAGCAGTTCTTC
-	TRBV9	14	-	TRBJ1-2	CASTHSGQHRGYTF	TGTGCCAGCACCCATTCCGGACAGCACCGGGGCTACACCTTC
TRBD1	TRBV3-1/TRBV3-2	15	-	TRBJ2-7	CASSQGTVLSGEQYF	TGTGCCAGCAGCCAGGGGACAGTCCTCTCGGGCGAGCAGTACTTC
-	TRBV11-2	17	-	TRBJ2-2	CASSLEVARFNTGELFF	TGTGCCAGCAGCTTAGAAGTCGCTAGGTTCAACACCGGGGAGCTGTTTTTT
TRBD2	TRBV4-1	16	-	TRBJ2-3	CASSQEGTRGSDTQYF	TGCGCCAGCAGCCAAGAGGGGACTAGAGGCTCAGATACGCAGTATTTT
TRBD2	TRBV2	18	-	TRBJ2-1	CASSLPVVTFGLVNEQFF	TGTGCCAGCAGCCTCCCCGTCGTCACATTCGGACTAGTAAATGAGCAGTTCTTC
TRBD1	TRBV5-1	15	-	TRBJ2-2	CASSPGQGFTGELFF	TGCGCCAGCAGCCCCGGACAGGGGTTCACCGGGGAGCTGTTTTTT
-	TRBV18	15	-	TRBJ1-2	CASSPQFGRGYGYTF	TGTGCCAGCTCACCGCAGTTCGGACGGGGATATGGCTACACCTTC
TRBD1	TRBV4-2	17	-	TRBJ2-6	CASSQETGGSGANVLTF	TGTGCCAGCAGCCAAGAAACAGGGGGCTCTGGGGCCAACGTCCTGACTTTC
-	TRBV18	14	-	TRBJ1-1	CASSPSVADTEAFF	TGTGCCAGCTCACCATCTGTGGCGGACACTGAAGCTTTCTTT
TRBD2	TRBV20-1	14	-	TRBJ2-5	CSASALAGLETQYF	TGCAGTGCTAGTGCTCTAGCGGGGTTAGAGACCCAGTACTTC
-	TRBV21-1	14	-	TRBJ2-7	CASSKIVSRGAPYF	TGTGCCAGCAGCAAAATTGTGTCGCGGGGGGCTCCTTACTTC
TRBD1	TRBV2	14	many	TRBJ1-2	CARPGTGNLYGYTF	TGTGCCAGGCCCGGGACAGGGAATTTATATGGCTACACCTTC
TRBD1	TRBV2	14	once	TRBJ2-3	CASSRQGRTDTQYF	TGTGCCAGCAGCCGACAGGGTCGCACAGATACGCAGTATTTT
-	TRBV9	17	-	TRBJ2-3	CASSVGARRGRTDTQYF	TGTGCCAGCAGCGTAGGGGCTCGGCGGGGCCGCACAGATACGCAGTATTTT
-	TRBV10-3	13	-	TRBJ2-7	CAISKDGSYEQYF	TGTGCCATCAGCAAAGACGGGTCCTACGAGCAGTACTTC
TRBD2	TRBV11-2	17	-	TRBJ2-7	CASSWTGGTYKAYEQYF	TGTGCCAGCAGCTGGACCGGGGGGACGTACAAAGCCTACGAGCAGTACTTC
-	TRBV7-2	14	-	TRBJ2-7	CASSLFADVYEQYF	TGTGCCAGCAGCTTATTCGCAGATGTCTACGAGCAGTACTTC
TRBD1	TRBV19	14	-	TRBJ1-5	CASSTTGGGQPQHF	TGTGCCAGTAGTACCACAGGGGGAGGTCAGCCCCAGCATTTT